The clone carrying this TCR beta chain has more than one count but fewer than ten. Its target is not known. V was clipped by 6 bases and J by 8 bases; unmatched bases: 9. Per germline, CDR1 SGHVS and CDR2 FQNEAQ. This CDR3 region has 14 residues. This record belongs to a study of blood T cells in healthy people across ages. With a J-beta primer mix and a sample-barcoded 5' primer, a second PCR ran about 6 to 11 cycles. TCRdb processed the 5' RACE reads anew with MiXCR; each CDR3 protein has one entry. Of fewer than 900,000 distinct CDR3 sequences listed, approximately 39% are singletons. Regarding the study as a whole: Per million T cells, TCR beta diversity dropped roughly linearly as age increased. Strong correlation was found linking TCR beta diversity to naive T cell percentage. Researchers judged that diversity estimates from one million T cells fell short of true values.

What was sequenced was blood. The TCR was taken from a woman aged 55-70 years in good health. This chain connects TRBV7-8 to TRBJ2-1, with 8 bases aligning to TRBD2. The CDR3 sequence is CASSLGGGGHEQFF. The DNA of the CDR3 is TGTGCCAGCAGTCTCGGGGGGGGAGGGCATGAGCAGTTCTTC.